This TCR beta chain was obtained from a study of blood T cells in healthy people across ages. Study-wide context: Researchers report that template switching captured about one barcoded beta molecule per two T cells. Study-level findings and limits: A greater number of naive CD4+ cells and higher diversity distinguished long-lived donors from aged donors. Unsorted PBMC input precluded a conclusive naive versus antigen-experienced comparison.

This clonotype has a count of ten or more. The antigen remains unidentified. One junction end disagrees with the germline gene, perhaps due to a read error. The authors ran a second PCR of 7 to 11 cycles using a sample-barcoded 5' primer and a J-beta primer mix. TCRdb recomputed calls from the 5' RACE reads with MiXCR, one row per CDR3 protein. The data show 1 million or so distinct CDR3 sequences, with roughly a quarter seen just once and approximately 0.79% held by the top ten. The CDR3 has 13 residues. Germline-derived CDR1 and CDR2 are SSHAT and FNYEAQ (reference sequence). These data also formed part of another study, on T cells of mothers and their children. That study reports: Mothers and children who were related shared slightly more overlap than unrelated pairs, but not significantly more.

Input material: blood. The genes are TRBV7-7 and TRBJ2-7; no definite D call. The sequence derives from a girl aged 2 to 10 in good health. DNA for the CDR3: TGTGCTAGCAGCTTGACATTCTCCTACGAGCAGTACTTC. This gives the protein CASSLTFSYEQYF.